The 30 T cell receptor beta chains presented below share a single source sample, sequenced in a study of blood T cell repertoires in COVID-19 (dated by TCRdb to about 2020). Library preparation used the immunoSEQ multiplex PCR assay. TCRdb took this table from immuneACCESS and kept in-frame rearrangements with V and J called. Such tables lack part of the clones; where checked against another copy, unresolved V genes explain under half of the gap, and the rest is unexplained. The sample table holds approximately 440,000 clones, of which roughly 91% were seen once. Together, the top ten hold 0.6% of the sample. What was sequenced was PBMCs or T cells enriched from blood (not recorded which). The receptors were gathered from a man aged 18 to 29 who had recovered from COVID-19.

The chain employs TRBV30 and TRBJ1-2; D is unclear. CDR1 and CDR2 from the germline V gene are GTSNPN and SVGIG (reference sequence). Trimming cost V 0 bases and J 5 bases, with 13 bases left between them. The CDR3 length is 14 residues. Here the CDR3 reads CAWSVQGGFYGYTF. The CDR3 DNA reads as TGTGCCTGGAGTGTACAAGGCGGCTTTTATGGCTACACCTTC.

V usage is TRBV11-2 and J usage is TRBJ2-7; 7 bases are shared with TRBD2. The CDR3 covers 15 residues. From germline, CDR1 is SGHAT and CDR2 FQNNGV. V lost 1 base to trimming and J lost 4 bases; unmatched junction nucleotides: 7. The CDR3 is CASSLAASGVYEQYF. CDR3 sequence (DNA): TGTGCCAGCAGCTTAGCGGCTAGCGGAGTGTACGAGCAGTACTTC.

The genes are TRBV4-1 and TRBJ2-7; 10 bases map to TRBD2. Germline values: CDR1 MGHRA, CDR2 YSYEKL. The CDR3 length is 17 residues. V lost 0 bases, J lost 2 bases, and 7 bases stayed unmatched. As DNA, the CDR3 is TGCGCCAGCAGCCAAGATTCTAGCGGGAGCTCCACCTACGAGCAGTACTTC. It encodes CASSQDSSGSSTYEQYF.

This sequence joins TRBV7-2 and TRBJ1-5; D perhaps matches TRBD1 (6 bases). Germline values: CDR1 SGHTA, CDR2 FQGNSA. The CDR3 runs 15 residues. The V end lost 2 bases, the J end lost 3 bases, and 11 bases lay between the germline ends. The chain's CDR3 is CASSLTGGDNQPQHF. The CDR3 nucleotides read TGTGCCAGCAGCTTAACTGGGGGCGACAATCAGCCCCAGCATTTT.

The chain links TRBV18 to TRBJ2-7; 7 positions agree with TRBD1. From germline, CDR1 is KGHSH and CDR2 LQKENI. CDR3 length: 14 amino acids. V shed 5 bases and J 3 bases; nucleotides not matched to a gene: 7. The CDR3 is CASSLGQSFYEQYF. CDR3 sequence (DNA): TGTGCCAGCTCATTGGGACAGTCGTTCTACGAGCAGTACTTC.

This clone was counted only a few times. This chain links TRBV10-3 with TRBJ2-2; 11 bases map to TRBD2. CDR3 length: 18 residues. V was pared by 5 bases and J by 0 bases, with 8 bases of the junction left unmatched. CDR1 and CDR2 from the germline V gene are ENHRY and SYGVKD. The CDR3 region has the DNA TGTGCCATCAGTCTCCCGGGACTAGCGGCCGCGAACACCGGGGAGCTGTTTTTT. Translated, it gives CAISLPGLAAANTGELFF.

This CDR3 is CASSESQGASYEQYF. CDR3 nucleotide sequence: TGTGCCAGCAGTGAATCACAGGGGGCTTCCTACGAGCAGTACTTC. V is TRBV6-1 and J is TRBJ2-7; 9 nucleotides line up with TRBD1. CDR3 length: 15 residues. The trim removed 2 bases at V and 1 base at J, leaving 3 bases unmatched. Germline V gene lookup returns CDR1 MNHNS and CDR2 SASEGT.

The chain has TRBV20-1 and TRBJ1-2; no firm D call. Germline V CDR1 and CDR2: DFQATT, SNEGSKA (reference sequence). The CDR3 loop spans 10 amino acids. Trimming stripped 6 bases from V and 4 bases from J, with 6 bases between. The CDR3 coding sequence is TGCAGTGCCCCCAGCTATGGCTACACCTTC. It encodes CSAPSYGYTF.

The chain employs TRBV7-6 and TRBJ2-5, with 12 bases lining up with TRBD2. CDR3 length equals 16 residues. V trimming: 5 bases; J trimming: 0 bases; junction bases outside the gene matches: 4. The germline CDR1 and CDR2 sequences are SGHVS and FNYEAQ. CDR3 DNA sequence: TGTGCCAGCAGCCTTCGACTAGCGGGGGACCAAGAGACCCAGTACTTC. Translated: CASSLRLAGDQETQYF. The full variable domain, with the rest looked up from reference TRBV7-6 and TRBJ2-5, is GAGVSQSPRYKVTKRGQDVALRCDPISGHVSLYWYRQALGQGPEFLTYFNYEAQQDKSGLPNDRFSAERPEGSISTLTIQRTEQRDSAMYRCASSLRLAGDQETQYFGPGTRLLVL.

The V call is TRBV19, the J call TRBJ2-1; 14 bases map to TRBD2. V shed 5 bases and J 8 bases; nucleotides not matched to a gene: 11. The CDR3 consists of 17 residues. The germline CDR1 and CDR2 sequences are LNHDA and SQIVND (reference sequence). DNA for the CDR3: TGTGCCAGTAGTCTATGGGGACTAGCGGGAGAAAGCGATGAGCAGTTCTTC. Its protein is CASSLWGLAGESDEQFF.

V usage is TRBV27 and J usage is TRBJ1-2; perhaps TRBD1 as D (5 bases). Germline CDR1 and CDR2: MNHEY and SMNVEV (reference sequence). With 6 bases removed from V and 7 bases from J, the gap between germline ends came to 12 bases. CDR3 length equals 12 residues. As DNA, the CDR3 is TGTGCCAGCAGCGGCGGGGACGCTGGCTACACCTTC. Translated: CASSGGDAGYTF.

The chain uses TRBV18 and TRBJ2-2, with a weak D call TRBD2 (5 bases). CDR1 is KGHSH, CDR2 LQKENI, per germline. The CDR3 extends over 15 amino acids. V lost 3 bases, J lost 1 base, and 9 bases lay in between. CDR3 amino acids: CASSPPAGNTGELFF. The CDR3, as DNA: TGTGCCAGCTCACCCCCGGCGGGGAACACCGGGGAGCTGTTTTTT. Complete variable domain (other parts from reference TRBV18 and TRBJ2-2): NAGVMQNPRHLVRRRGQEARLRCSPMKGHSHVYWYRQLPEEGLKFMVYLQKENIIDESGMPKERFSAEFPKEGPSILRIQQVVRGDSAAYFCASSPPAGNTGELFFGEGSRLTVL.

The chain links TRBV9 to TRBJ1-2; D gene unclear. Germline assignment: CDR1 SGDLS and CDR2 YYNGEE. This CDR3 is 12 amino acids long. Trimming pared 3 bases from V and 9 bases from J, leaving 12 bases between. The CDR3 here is CASSGQAKRYTF. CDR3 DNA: TGTGCCAGCAGCGGCCAGGCCAAACGCTACACCTTC.

The CDR3 nucleotides are TGTGCCAGCAGTTACCTAGGGAGTACTGAAGCTTTCTTT. Amino acid sequence: CASSYLGSTEAFF. The J gene is TRBJ1-1, the V gene TRBV6-2 or TRBV6-3, with D uncertain. Germline V gene lookup returns CDR1 MNHEY and CDR2 SVGEGT. The CDR3 runs to 13 residues. Trimming left V 2 bases short and J 5 bases short, with 9 bases between.

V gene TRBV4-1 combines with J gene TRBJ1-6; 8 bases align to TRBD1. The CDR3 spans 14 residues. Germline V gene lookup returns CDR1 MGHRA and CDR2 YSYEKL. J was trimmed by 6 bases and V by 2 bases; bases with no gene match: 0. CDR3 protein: CASSQTGGNSPLHF. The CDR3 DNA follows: TGCGCCAGCAGCCAAACAGGGGGTAATTCACCCCTCCACTTT.

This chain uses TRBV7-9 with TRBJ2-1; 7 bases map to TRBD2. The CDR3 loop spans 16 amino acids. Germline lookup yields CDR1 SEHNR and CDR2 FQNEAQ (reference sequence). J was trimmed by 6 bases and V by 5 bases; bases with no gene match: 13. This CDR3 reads CASSVLAGLSPNEQFF. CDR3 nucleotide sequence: TGTGCCAGCAGCGTACTTGCGGGACTATCACCCAATGAGCAGTTCTTC. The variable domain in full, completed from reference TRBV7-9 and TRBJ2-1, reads DTGVSQNPRHKITKRGQNVTFRCDPISEHNRLYWYRQTLGQGPEFLTYFQNEAQLEKSRLLSDRFSAERPKGSFSTLEIQRTEQGDSAMYLCASSVLAGLSPNEQFFGPGTRLTVL.

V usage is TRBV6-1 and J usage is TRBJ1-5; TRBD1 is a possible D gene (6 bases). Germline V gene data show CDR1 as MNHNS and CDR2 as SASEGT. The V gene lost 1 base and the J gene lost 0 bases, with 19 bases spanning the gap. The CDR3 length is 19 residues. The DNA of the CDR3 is TGTGCCAGCAGTGAAGGGAGGGGGGGATCCTCTTATAGCAATCAGCCCCAGCATTTT. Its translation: CASSEGRGGSSYSNQPQHF.

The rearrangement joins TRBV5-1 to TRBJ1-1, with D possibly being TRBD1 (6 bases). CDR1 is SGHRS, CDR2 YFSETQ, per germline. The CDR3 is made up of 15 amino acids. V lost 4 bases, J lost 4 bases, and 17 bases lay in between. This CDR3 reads CASSPQEGGTTEAFF. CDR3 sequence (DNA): TGCGCCAGCAGCCCCCAGGAGGGGGGGACCACTGAAGCTTTCTTT.

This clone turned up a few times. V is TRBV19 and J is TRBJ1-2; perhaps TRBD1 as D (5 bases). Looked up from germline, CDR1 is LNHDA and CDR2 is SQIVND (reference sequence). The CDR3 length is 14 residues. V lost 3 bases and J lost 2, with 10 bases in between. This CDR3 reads CASSMGQVNYGYTF. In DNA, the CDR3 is TGTGCCAGTAGTATGGGGCAGGTAAACTATGGCTACACCTTC.

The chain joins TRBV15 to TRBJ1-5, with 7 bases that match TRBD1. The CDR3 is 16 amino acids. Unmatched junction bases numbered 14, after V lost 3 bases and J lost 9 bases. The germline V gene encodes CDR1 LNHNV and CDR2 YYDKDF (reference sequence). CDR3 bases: TGTGCCACCAGCAGCCTACCACAGGGGCGCCTAGGGCCCCAGCATTTT. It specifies CATSSLPQGRLGPQHF.

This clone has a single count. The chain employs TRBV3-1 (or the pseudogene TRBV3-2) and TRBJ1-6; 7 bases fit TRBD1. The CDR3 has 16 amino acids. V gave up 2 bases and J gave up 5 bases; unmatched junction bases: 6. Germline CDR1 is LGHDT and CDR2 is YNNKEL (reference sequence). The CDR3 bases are TGTGCCAGCAGCCAATCCCGGCAGGGGGATAATTCACCCCTCCACTTT. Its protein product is CASSQSRQGDNSPLHF.

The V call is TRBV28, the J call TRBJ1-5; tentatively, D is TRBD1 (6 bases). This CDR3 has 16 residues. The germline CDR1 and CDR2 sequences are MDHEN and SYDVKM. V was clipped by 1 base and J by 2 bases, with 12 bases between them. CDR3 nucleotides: TGTGCCAGCAGTTTATCAGGGGTAGGTGGCAATCAGCCCCAGCATTTT. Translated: CASSLSGVGGNQPQHF.

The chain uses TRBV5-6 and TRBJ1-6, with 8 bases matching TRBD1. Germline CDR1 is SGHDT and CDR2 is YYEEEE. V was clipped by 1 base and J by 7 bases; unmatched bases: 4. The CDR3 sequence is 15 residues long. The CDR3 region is CASSLSPGGNSPLHF. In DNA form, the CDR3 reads TGTGCCAGCAGCTTGTCTCCAGGGGGCAATTCACCCCTCCACTTT. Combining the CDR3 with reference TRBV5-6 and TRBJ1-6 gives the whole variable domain DAGVTQSPTHLIKTRGQQVTLRCSPKSGHDTVSWYQQALGQGPQFIFQYYEEEERQRGNFPDRFSGHQFPNYSSELNVNALLLGDSALYLCASSLSPGGNSPLHFGNGTRLTVT.

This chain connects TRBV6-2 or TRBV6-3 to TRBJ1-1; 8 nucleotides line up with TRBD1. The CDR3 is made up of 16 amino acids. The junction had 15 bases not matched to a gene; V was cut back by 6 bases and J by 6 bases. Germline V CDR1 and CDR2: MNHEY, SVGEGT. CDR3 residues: CASSPDRGPGIPEAFF. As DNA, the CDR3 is TGTGCCAGCAGCCCCGACAGGGGCCCCGGTATCCCTGAAGCTTTCTTT.

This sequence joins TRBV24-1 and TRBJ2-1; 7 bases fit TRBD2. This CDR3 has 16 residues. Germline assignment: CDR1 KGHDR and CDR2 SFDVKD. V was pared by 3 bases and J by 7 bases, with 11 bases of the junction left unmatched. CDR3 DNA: TGTGCCACCAGTGATCCGAAGCGGGATGGGTCGAATGAGCAGTTCTTC. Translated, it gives CATSDPKRDGSNEQFF.

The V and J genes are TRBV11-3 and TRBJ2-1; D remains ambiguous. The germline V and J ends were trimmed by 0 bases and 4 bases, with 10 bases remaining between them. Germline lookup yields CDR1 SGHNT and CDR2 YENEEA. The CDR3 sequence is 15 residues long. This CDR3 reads CASSLDRAFYNEQFF. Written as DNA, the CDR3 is TGTGCCAGCAGCTTAGATCGCGCTTTTTACAATGAGCAGTTCTTC.

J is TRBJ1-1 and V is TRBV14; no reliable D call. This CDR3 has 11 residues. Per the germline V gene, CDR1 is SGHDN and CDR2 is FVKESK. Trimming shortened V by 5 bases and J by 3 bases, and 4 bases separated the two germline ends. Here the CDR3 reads CASSSYTEAFF. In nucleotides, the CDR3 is TGTGCCAGCAGCTCATACACTGAAGCTTTCTTT. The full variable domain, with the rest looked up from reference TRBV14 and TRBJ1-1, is EAGVTQFPSHSVIEKGQTVTLRCDPISGHDNLYWYRRVMGKEIKFLLHFVKESKQDESGMPNNRFLAERTGGTYSTLKVQPAELEDSGVYFCASSSYTEAFFGQGTRLTVV.

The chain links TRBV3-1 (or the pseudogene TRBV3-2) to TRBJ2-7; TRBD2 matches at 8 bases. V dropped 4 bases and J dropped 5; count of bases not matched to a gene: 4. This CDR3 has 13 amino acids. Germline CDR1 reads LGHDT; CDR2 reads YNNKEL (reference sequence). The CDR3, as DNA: TGTGCCAGCAGCCCGGAGCGGGAGAACGAGCAGTACTTC. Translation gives CASSPERENEQYF.

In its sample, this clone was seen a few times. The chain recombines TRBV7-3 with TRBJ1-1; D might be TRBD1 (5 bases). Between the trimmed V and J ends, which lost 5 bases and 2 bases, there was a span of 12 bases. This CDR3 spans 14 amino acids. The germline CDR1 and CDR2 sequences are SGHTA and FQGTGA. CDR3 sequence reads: CASSATTANTEAFF. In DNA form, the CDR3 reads TGTGCCAGCAGCGCCACGACAGCTAACACTGAAGCTTTCTTT.

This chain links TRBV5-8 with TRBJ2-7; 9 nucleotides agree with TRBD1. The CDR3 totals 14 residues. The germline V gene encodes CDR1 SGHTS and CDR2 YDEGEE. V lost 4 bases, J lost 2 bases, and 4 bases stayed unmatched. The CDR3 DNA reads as TGTGCCAGCAGCCGGGACAGGGACCCCTACGAGCAGTACTTC. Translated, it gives CASSRDRDPYEQYF.